This TCR beta chain was recovered during a study of T cells in localized non-small cell lung cancer. Produced via immunoSEQ multiplex PCR; TCRdb's table is partial and in-frame only. The sample has about 41,000 clones, 85% to 90% seen once; the top ten hold about 2.5%. Germline loops: CDR1 MNHNY, CDR2 SVGAGI (reference sequence). With 10 bases removed from V and 6 bases from J, the gap between germline ends came to 16 bases. The CDR3 has 13 amino acids. The sample was peripheral blood, taken before any cancer treatment. The clonotype comes from a female donor at least 60 years old with stage I squamous cell lung carcinoma. The chain has TRBV6-6 and TRBJ2-1; D uncertain. This CDR3 is CATSTGASNEQFF. The CDR3 DNA follows: TGTGCCACCTCGACCGGCGCGAGCAATGAGCAGTTCTTC.